The following is a T cell receptor (beta chain) sequence with its context. This entry is derived from a study of control samples from healthy donors and cancer patients. Germline-derived CDR1 and CDR2 are MDHEN and SYDVKM. V lost 6 bases to trimming and J lost 3 bases, with 6 bases between them. This CDR3 spans 11 amino acids. Clones were sequenced by immunoSEQ multiplex PCR, and TCRdb holds only the in-frame ones, with some missing. Of under 80,000 clones listed, 94% are singletons. Sequenced material: blood. This chain joins TRBV28 and TRBJ2-7, with D uncertain. The TCR was taken from a woman in her 30s in good health. The CDR3 protein is CASSESYEQYF. CDR3 DNA: TGTGCCAGCAGCGAAAGCTACGAGCAGTACTTC.